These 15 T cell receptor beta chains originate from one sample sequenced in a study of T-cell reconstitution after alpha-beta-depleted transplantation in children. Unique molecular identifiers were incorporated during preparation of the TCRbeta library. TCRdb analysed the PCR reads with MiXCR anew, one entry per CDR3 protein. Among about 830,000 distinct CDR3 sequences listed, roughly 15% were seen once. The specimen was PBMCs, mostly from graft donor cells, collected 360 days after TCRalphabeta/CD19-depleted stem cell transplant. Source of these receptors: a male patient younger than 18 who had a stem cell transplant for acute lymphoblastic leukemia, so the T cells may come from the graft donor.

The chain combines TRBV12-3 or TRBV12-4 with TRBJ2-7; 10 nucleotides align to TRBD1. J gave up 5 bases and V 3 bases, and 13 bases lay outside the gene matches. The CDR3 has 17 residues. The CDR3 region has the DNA TGTGCCAGCAGTTTCGGGTTTCGGGACAGGGGTTTCCACGAGCAGTACTTC. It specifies CASSFGFRDRGFHEQYF.

CDR3 protein: CASSSRQTTYEQYF. CDR3 nucleotide sequence: TGTGCCAGCAGCTCAAGACAGACGACCTACGAGCAGTACTTC. The chain combines TRBV11-2 with TRBJ2-7; the D gene is possibly TRBD1 (5 bases). From germline, CDR1 is SGHAT and CDR2 FQNNGV. CDR3 length equals 14 residues. The ends were cut back, 4 bases at V and 2 bases at J, with 12 bases in the middle.

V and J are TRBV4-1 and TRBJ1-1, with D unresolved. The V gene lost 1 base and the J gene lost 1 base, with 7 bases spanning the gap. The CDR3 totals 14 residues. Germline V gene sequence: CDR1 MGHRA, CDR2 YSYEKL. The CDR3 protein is CASSQVSRNTEAFF. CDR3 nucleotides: TGCGCCAGCAGCCAAGTCAGCAGGAACACTGAAGCTTTCTTT.

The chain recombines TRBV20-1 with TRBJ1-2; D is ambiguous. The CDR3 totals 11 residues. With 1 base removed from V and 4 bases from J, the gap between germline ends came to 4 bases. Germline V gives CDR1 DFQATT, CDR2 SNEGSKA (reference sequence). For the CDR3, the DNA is TGCAGTGCTAGAGCCTCCTATGGCTACACCTTC. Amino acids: CSARASYGYTF.

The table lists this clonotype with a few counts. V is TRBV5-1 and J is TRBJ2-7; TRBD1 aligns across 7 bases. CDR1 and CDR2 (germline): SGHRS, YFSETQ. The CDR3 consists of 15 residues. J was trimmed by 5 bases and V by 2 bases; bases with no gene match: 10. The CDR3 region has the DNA TGCGCCAGCAGCTTAAGGGCAGGGGGATTGGACGAGCAGTACTTC. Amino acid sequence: CASSLRAGGLDEQYF.

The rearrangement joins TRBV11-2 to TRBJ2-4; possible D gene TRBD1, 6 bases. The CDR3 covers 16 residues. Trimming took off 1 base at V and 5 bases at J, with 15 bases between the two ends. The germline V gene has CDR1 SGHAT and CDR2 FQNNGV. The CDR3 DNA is TGTGCCAGCAGCTTAGCAACCTACAGGGCCCAAAACATTCAGTACTTC. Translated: CASSLATYRAQNIQYF.

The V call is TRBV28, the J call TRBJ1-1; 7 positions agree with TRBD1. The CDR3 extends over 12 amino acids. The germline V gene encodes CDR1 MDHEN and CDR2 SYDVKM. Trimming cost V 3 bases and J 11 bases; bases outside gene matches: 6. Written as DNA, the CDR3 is TGTGCCAGCAGTTTGGCAGGGGGTATGGCTTTCTTT. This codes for CASSLAGGMAFF.

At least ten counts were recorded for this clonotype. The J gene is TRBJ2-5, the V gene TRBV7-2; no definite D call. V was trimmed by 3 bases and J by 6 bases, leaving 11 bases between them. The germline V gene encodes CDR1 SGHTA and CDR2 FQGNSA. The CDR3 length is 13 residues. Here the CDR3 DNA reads TGTGCCAGCAGCTTTCCTGGGGTGAAGACCCAGTACTTC. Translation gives CASSFPGVKTQYF.

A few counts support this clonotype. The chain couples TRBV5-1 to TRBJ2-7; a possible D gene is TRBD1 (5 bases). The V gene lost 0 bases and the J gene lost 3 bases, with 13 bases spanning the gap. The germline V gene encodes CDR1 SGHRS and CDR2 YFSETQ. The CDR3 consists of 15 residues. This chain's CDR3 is CASSLAGRQGYEQYF. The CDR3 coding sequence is TGCGCCAGCAGCTTGGCCGGTCGGCAGGGCTACGAGCAGTACTTC.

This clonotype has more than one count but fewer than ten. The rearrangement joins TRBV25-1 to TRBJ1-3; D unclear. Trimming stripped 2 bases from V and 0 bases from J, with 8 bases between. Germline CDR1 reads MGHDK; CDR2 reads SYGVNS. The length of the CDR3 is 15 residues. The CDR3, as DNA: TGTGCCAGCAGTGAAACGTTCCCCTCTGGAAACACCATATATTTT. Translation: CASSETFPSGNTIYF.

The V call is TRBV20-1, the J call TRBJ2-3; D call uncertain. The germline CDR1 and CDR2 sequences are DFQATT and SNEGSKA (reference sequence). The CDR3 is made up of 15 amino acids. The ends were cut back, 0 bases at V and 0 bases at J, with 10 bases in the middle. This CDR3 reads CSARETVPSTDTQYF. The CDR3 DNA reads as TGCAGTGCTAGAGAAACGGTTCCAAGCACAGATACGCAGTATTTT.

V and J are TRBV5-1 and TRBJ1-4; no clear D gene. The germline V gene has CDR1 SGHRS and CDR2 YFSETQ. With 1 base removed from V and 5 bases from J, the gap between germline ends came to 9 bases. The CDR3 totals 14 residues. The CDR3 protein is CASSLFGPNEKLFF. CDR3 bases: TGCGCCAGCAGCTTGTTTGGACCAAATGAAAAACTGTTTTTT.

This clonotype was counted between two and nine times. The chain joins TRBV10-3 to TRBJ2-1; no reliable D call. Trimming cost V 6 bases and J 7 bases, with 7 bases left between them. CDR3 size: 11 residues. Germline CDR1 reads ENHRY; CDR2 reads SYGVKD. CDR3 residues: CAIRGLNEQFF. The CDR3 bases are TGTGCCATCAGGGGTTTGAATGAGCAGTTCTTC.

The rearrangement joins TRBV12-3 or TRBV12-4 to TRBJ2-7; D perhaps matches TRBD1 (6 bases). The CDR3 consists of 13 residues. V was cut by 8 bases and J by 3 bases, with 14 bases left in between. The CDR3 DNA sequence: TGTGCCAGCCGAGGGGACACTAACTACGAGCAGTACTTC. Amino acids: CASRGDTNYEQYF.

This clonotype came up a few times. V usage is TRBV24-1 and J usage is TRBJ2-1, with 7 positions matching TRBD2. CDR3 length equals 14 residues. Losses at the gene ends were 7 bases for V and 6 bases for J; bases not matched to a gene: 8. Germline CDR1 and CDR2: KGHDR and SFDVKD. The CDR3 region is CATSQAGRGNEQFF. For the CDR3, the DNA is TGTGCCACCAGCCAAGCGGGACGGGGCAATGAGCAGTTCTTC.